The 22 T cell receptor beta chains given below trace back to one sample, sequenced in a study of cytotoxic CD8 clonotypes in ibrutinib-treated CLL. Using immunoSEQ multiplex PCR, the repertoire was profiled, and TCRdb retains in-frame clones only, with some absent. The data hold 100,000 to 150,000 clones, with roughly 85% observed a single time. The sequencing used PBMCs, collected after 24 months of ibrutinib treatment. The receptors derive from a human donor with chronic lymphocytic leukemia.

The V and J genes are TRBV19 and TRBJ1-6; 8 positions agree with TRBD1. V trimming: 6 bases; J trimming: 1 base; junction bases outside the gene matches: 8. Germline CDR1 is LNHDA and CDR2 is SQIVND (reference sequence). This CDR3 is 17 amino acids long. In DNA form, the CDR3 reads TGTGCCAGTAGGAAAGCAGGGGGCCTATCCTATAATTCACCCCTCCACTTT. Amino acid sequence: CASRKAGGLSYNSPLHF.

CDR3 nucleotides: TGTGCCAGCAGCTTAGCGCAGGGGAGGAACTATGGCTACACCTTC. Translation: CASSLAQGRNYGYTF. The chain is built from TRBV7-9 and TRBJ1-2; a possible D gene is TRBD1 (6 bases). Germline V gene sequence: CDR1 SEHNR, CDR2 FQNEAQ (reference sequence). Trimming took off 0 bases at V and 2 bases at J, with 10 bases between the two ends. This CDR3 region has 15 residues.

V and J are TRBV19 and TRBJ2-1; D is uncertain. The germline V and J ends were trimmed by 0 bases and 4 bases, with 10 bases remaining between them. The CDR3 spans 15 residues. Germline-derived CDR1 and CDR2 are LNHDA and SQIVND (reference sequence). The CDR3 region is CASSIDPQQYNEQFF. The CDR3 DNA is TGTGCCAGTAGTATAGATCCCCAACAATACAATGAGCAGTTCTTC. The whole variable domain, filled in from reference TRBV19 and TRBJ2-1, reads DGGITQSPKYLFRKEGQNVTLSCEQNLNHDAMYWYRQDPGQGLRLIYYSQIVNDFQKGDIAEGYSVSREKKESFPLTVTSAQKNPTAFYLCASSIDPQQYNEQFFGPGTRLTVL.

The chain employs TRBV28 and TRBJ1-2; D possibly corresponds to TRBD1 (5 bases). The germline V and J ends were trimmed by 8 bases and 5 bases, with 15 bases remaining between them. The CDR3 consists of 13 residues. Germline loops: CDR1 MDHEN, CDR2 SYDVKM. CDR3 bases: TGTGCCAGCGGCCGGGGGGGAACTTATGGCTACACCTTC. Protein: CASGRGGTYGYTF.

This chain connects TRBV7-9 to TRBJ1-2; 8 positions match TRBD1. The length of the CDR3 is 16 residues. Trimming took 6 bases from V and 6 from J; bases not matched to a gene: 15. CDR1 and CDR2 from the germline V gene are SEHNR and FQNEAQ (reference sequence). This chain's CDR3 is CASRRTGREGLDGYTF. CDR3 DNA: TGTGCCAGCAGACGGACAGGGAGAGAGGGGCTGGATGGCTACACCTTC.

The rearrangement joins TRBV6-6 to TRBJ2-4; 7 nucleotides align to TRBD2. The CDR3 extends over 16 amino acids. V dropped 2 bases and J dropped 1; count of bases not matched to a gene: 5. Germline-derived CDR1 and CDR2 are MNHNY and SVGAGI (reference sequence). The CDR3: CASSYAVAGAKNIQYF. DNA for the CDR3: TGTGCCAGCAGTTACGCGGTAGCGGGTGCCAAAAACATTCAGTACTTC.

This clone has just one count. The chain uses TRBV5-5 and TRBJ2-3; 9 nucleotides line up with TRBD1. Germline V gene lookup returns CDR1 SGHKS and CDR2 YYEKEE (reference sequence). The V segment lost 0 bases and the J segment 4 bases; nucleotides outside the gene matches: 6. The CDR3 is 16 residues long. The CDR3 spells CASSLAGTGFPDTQYF. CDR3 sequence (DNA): TGTGCCAGCAGCTTGGCAGGGACAGGGTTTCCAGATACGCAGTATTTT.

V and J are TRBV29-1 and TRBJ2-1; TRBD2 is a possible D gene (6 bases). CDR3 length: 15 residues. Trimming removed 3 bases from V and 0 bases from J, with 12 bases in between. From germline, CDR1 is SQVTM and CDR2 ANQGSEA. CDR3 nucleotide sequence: TGCAGCGTTGATAGCGGCCTAAGCTCCTACAATGAGCAGTTCTTC. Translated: CSVDSGLSSYNEQFF.

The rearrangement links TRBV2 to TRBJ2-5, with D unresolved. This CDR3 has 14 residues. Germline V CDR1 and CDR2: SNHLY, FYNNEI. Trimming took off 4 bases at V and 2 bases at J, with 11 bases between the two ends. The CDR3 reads CASSASSAQETQYF. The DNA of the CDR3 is TGTGCCAGCAGTGCTTCTAGTGCACAAGAGACCCAGTACTTC.

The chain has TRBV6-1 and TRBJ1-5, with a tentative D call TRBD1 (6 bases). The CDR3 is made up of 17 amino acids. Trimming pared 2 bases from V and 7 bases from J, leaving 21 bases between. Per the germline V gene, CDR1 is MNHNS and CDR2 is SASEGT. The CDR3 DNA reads TGTGCCAGCAGTGAAAGGGGGATCTCGCAGGGGAGCCAGCCCCAGCATTTT. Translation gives CASSERGISQGSQPQHF.

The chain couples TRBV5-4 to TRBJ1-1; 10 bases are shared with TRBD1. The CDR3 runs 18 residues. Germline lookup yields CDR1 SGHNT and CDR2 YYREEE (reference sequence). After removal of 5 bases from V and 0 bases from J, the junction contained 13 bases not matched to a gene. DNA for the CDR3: TGTGCCAGCAGGCGGGATCCGGGACAGGGGTGGATGAACACTGAAGCTTTCTTT. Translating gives CASRRDPGQGWMNTEAFF.

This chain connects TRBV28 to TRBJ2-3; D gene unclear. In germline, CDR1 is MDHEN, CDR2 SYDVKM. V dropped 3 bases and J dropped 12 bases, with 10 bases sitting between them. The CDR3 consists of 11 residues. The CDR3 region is CASSLGREQYF. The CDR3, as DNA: TGTGCCAGCAGTTTGGGTAGGGAACAGTATTTT.

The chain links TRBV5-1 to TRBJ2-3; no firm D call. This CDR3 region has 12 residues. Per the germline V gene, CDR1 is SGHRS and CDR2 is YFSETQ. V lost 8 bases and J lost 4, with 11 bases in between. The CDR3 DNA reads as TGCGCCAGACTACTGATATCAGATACGCAGTATTTT. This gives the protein CARLLISDTQYF.

The CDR3 DNA follows: TGTGCCAGCAGCGACACAGGTTATCCTCAGCCCCAGCATTTT. Protein product: CASSDTGYPQPQHF. V gene TRBV2 combines with J gene TRBJ1-5; the D gene is possibly TRBD1 (5 bases). V shed 6 bases and J shed 6 bases, with 15 bases lying between them. The CDR3 is made up of 14 amino acids. Germline CDR1 SNHLY, CDR2 FYNNEI.

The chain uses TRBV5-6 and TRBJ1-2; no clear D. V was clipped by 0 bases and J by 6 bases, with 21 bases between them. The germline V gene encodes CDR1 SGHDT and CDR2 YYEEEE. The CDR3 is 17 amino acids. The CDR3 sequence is CASSLGGLPFGRHGYTF. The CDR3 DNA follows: TGTGCCAGCAGCTTGGGCGGCTTACCCTTCGGCAGGCATGGCTACACCTTC.

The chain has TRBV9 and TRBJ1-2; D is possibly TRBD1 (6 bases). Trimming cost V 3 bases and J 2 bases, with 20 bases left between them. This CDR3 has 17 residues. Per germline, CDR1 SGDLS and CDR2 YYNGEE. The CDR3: CASSAKGEAQRNYGYTF. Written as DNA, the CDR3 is TGTGCCAGCAGCGCTAAGGGGGAGGCGCAACGAAACTATGGCTACACCTTC.

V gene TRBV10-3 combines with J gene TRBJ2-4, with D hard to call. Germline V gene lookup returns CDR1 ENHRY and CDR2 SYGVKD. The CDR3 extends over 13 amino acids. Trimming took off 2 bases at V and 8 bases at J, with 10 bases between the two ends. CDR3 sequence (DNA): TGTGCCATCAGTGAGGCTTCTCAGGACATTCAGTACTTC. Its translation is CAISEASQDIQYF.

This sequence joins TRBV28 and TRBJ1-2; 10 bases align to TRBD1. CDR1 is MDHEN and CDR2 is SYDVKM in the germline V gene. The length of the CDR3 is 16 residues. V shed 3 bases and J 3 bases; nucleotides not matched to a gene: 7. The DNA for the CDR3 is TGTGCCAGCAGTTTGGCCGGACAGGGGGAGGACTATGGCTACACCTTC. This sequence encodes CASSLAGQGEDYGYTF.

The CDR3 protein is CASSPVAGDTQYF. For the CDR3, the DNA is TGTGCCAGCAGCCCAGTAGCGGGAGATACGCAGTATTTT. V is TRBV7-8 and J is TRBJ2-3; 7 bases are shared with TRBD2. The germline CDR1 and CDR2 sequences are SGHVS and FQNEAQ. V gave up 5 bases and J gave up 5 bases; unmatched junction bases: 4. CDR3 size: 13 residues. The whole variable domain, filled in from reference TRBV7-8 and TRBJ2-3, reads GAGVSQSPRYKVAKRGQDVALRCDPISGHVSLFWYQQALGQGPEFLTYFQNEAQLDKSGLPSDRFFAERPEGSVSTLKIQRTQQEDSAVYLCASSPVAGDTQYFGPGTRLTVL.

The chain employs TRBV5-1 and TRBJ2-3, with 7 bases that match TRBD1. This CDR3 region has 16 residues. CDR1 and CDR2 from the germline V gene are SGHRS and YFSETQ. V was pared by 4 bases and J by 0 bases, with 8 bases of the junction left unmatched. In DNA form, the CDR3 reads TGCGCCAGCAGCCTCGGACAGGTGGCTAGCACAGATACGCAGTATTTT. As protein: CASSLGQVASTDTQYF.

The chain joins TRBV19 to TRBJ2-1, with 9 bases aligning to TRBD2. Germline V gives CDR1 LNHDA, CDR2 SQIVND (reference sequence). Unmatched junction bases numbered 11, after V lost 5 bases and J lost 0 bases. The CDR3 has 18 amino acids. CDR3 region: CASSARLAGFSSYNEQFF. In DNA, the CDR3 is TGTGCCAGTAGTGCGAGGCTAGCGGGGTTCAGCTCCTACAATGAGCAGTTCTTC. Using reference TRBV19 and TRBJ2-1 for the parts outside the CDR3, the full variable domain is DGGITQSPKYLFRKEGQNVTLSCEQNLNHDAMYWYRQDPGQGLRLIYYSQIVNDFQKGDIAEGYSVSREKKESFPLTVTSAQKNPTAFYLCASSARLAGFSSYNEQFFGPGTRLTVL.

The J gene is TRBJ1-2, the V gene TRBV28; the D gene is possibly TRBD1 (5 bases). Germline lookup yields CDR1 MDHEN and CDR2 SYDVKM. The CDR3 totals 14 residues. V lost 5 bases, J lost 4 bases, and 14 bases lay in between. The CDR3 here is CASSRAIGGYGYTF. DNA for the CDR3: TGTGCCAGCAGTCGGGCCATCGGGGGCTATGGCTACACCTTC.